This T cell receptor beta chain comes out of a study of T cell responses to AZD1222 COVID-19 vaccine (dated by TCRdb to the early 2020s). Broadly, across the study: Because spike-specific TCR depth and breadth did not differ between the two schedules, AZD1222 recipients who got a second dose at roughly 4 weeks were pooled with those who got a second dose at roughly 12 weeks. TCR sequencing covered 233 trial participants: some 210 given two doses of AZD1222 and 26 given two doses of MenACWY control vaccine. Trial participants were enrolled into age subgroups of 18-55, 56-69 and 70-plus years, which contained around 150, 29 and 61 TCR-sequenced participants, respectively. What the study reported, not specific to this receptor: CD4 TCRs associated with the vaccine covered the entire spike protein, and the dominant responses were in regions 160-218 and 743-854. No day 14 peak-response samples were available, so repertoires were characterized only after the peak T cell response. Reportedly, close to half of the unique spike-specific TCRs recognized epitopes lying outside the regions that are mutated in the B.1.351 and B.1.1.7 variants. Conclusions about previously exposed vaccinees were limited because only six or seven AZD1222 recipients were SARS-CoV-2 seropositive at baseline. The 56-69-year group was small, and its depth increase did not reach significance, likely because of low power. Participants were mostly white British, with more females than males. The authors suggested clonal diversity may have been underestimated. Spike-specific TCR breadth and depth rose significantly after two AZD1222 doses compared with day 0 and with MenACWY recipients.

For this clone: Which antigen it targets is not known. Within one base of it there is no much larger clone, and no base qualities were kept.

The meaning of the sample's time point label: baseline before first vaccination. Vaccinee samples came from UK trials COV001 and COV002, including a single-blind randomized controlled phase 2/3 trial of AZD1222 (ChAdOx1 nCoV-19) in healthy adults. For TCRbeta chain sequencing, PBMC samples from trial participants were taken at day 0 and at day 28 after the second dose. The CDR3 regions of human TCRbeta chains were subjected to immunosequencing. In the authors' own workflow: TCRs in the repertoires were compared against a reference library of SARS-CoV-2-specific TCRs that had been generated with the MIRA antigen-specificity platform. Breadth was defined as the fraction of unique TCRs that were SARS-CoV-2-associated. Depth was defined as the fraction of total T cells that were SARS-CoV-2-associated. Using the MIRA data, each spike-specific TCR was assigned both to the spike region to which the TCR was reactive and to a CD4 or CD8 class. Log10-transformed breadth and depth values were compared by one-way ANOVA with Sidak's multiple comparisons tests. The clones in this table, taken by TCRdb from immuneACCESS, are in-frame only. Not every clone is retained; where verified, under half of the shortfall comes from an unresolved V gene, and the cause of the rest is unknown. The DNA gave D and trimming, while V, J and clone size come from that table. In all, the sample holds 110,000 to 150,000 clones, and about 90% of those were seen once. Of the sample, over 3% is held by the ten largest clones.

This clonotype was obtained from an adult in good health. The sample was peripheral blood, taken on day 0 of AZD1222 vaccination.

The CDR3 loop reads CATSDSVGVSGQETQYF. The bases are TGTGCCACCAGTGATTCGGTCGGGGTTTCGGGCCAAGAGACCCAGTACTTC. The chain employs TRBV24-1 and TRBJ2-5; perhaps TRBD2 is the D gene, with 5 bases matching. Relative to germline, V is 2 bases shorter and J is 1 base shorter, with 16 bases between their ends. Reading from cysteine to phenylalanine, the CDR3 counts 17 amino acids. Only the CDR3 region is kept as DNA, spanning 51 bases read in frame from base 1. As encoded in the germline V gene, CDR1 is KGHDR while CDR2 is SFDVKD.